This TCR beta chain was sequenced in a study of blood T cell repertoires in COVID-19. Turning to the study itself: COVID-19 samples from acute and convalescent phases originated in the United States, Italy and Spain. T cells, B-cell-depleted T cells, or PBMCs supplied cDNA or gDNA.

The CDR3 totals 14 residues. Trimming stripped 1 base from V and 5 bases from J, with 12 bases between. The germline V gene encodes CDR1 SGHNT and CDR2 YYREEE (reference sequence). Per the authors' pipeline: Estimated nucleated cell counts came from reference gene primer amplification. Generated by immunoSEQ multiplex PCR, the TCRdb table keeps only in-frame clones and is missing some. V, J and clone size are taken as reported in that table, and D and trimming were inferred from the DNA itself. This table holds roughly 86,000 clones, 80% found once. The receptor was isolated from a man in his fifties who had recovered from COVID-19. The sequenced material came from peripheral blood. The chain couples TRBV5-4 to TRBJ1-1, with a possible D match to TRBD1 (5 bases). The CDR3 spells CASSLTQGRTEAFF. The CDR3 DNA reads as TGTGCCAGCAGCTTGACTCAGGGCAGGACTGAAGCTTTCTTT.